These T cell receptor beta chains were read from a single sample in a study of shared clonotypes between healthy human individuals. The method was immunoSEQ multiplex PCR; TCRdb's version includes in-frame clones alone and lacks a portion of them. The table records more than 550,000 clones, just over 90% of them present only once. The specimen sequenced was naive CD8+ T cells sorted from blood. The receptors were sampled from a man younger than 45 in good health. Each CDR3 is given with its conserved first and last residue. A D gene is named only where the DNA matches it firmly. Size is omitted from some rows. Given values are once, few, many or a class for expanded clones.

abundance	v_gene	d_gene	j_gene	CDR3aa	CDR3nt
NA	TRBV5-4	NA	TRBJ2-7	CASSLGGNYEQYF	TGTGCCAGCAGCTTGGGGGGGAACTACGAGCAGTACTTC
few	TRBV4-1	TRBD2	TRBJ2-7	CASSRTSGQAYEQYF	TGCGCCAGCAGCCGTACTAGCGGGCAAGCCTACGAGCAGTACTTC
NA	TRBV19	TRBD1	TRBJ1-5	CASSYRDSSNQPQHF	TGTGCCAGTAGTTACCGGGACAGTAGCAATCAGCCCCAGCATTTT
NA	TRBV2	TRBD1	TRBJ2-1	CASSAQGRRDEQFF	TGTGCCAGCAGCGCACAGGGGAGAAGGGATGAGCAGTTCTTC
NA	TRBV13	TRBD2	TRBJ2-1	CASSLEGLAGVNNEQFF	TGTGCCAGCAGCCTAGAGGGGCTAGCGGGAGTAAACAATGAGCAGTTCTTC
NA	TRBV19	TRBD2	TRBJ2-7	CASSIGGGASYEQYF	TGTGCCAGTAGTATAGGGGGGGGAGCCTCCTACGAGCAGTACTTC
once	TRBV5-1	TRBD1	TRBJ2-2	CASSLVGARDRGHPPGELFF	TGCGCCAGCAGCTTGGTGGGGGCCCGGGACAGGGGACACCCACCCGGGGAGCTGTTTTTT
NA	TRBV5-1	TRBD1	TRBJ2-7	CASSLDFIGTESSYEQYF	TGCGCCAGCAGCTTGGATTTCATCGGGACAGAGAGCTCCTACGAGCAGTACTTC
NA	TRBV11-3	TRBD2	TRBJ2-2	CASSLASGMNTGELFF	TGTGCCAGCAGCTTAGCTAGCGGAATGAACACCGGGGAGCTGTTTTTT
NA	TRBV27	TRBD2	TRBJ2-7	CASRGGSGLAYEQYF	TGTGCCAGCAGGGGTGGCTCGGGACTAGCCTACGAGCAGTACTTC
NA	TRBV7-9	TRBD1	TRBJ2-5	CASRRQGAQETQYF	TGTGCCAGCAGACGACAGGGGGCCCAAGAGACCCAGTACTTC
NA	TRBV28	TRBD1	TRBJ1-2	CASSLEHRGSSYGYTF	TGTGCCAGCAGTCTTGAGCACAGGGGCAGCTCCTATGGCTACACCTTC
NA	TRBV28	NA	TRBJ2-1	CASSWGLVGDEQFF	TGTGCCAGCAGTTGGGGACTGGTCGGCGATGAGCAGTTCTTC
NA	TRBV5-1	NA	TRBJ2-1	CASSLVEYEQFF	TGCGCCAGCAGCTTGGTGGAGTATGAGCAGTTCTTC
NA	TRBV7-6	NA	TRBJ1-4	CASSLERGFNEKLFF	TGTGCCAGCAGCTTAGAAAGGGGCTTTAATGAAAAACTGTTTTTT
NA	TRBV19	NA	TRBJ2-7	CASSIAAGSYEQYF	TGTGCCAGTAGTATTGCGGCGGGCTCCTACGAGCAGTACTTC
NA	TRBV7-9	NA	TRBJ2-1	CASRGGYNEQFF	TGTGCCAGCAGGGGGGGCTACAATGAGCAGTTCTTC
NA	TRBV27	NA	TRBJ2-3	CASSPTVEGADTQYF	TGTGCCAGCAGTCCTACTGTGGAGGGAGCAGATACGCAGTATTTT
NA	TRBV4-2	NA	TRBJ2-7	CASSQDRTDLVGTYEQYF	TGTGCCAGCAGCCAAGATCGAACAGACCTCGTGGGGACCTACGAGCAGTACTTC
NA	TRBV29-1	NA	TRBJ1-1	CSVDGREEMNTEAFF	TGCAGCGTTGATGGCAGGGAGGAAATGAACACTGAAGCTTTCTTT
NA	TRBV15	NA	TRBJ2-5	CATSRDWQGRETQYF	TGTGCCACCAGCAGAGATTGGCAGGGTAGGGAGACCCAGTACTTC
NA	TRBV15	TRBD2	TRBJ2-7	CATSSTSGTSGYEQYF	TGTGCCACCAGCAGCACCTCCGGGACTAGCGGCTACGAGCAGTACTTC
few	TRBV28	NA	TRBJ2-7	CASSFRLLEQYF	TGTGCCAGCAGTTTTAGGTTGCTCGAGCAGTACTTC
NA	TRBV14	NA	TRBJ2-4	CASSPKGNIQYF	TGTGCCAGCAGCCCCAAGGGAAACATTCAGTACTTC
NA	TRBV4-1	TRBD2	TRBJ2-5	CASSQDGGRLGETQYF	TGCGCCAGCAGCCAAGACGGGGGGAGGCTCGGGGAGACCCAGTACTTC
NA	TRBV29-1	NA	TRBJ2-3	CSVEGRGGRTDTQYF	TGCAGCGTTGAAGGAAGGGGTGGGAGGACGGATACGCAGTATTTT
NA	TRBV11-2	NA	TRBJ2-7	CASSLQGTSYEQYF	TGTGCCAGCAGCTTACAGGGGACGTCCTACGAGCAGTACTTC
NA	TRBV7-9	TRBD2	TRBJ2-3	CASSSPAGVAGVYTQYF	TGTGCCAGCAGCTCCCCCGCCGGGGTAGCGGGAGTATATACGCAGTATTTT
NA	TRBV27	NA	TRBJ2-7	CASSLSLGLSYEQYF	TGTGCCAGCAGTTTATCGCTCGGGCTTAGCTACGAGCAGTACTTC
NA	TRBV4-1	NA	TRBJ2-1	CASSQRAGQTNSYNEQFF	TGCGCCAGCAGCCAACGAGCGGGACAGACCAACTCCTACAATGAGCAGTTCTTC
NA	TRBV5-1	TRBD1	TRBJ2-7	CASSTGDRGDNEQYF	TGCGCCAGCAGCACAGGGGACAGGGGGGATAACGAGCAGTACTTC
NA	TRBV7-2	NA	TRBJ2-7	CASSAPPYEQYF	TGTGCCAGCAGCGCCCCCCCCTACGAGCAGTACTTC
NA	TRBV28	NA	TRBJ2-5	CASSFTGSQYF	TGTGCCAGCAGTTTTACCGGGAGCCAGTACTTC
NA	TRBV15	NA	TRBJ1-3	CATSSGNTIYF	TGTGCCACCAGCAGCGGAAACACCATATATTTT
NA	TRBV2	NA	TRBJ2-4	CASSDRQGKNIQYF	TGTGCCAGCAGCGATCGGCAGGGAAAAAACATTCAGTACTTC
NA	TRBV4-1	TRBD1	TRBJ2-1	CASSLTGGYNEQFF	TGCGCCAGCAGCCTGACAGGGGGTTACAATGAGCAGTTCTTC
NA	TRBV11-2	NA	TRBJ1-1	CASSSTGWNTEAFF	TGTGCCAGCAGCTCGACAGGATGGAACACTGAAGCTTTCTTT
NA	TRBV27	NA	TRBJ1-5	CASSFSRERQPQHF	TGTGCCAGCAGTTTCTCGAGGGAAAGGCAGCCCCAGCATTTT
NA	TRBV11-2	TRBD1	TRBJ1-5	CASSPGQENYQPQHF	TGTGCCAGCAGCCCCGGACAGGAAAATTATCAGCCCCAGCATTTT
NA	TRBV7-2	NA	TRBJ2-5	CASSAMGNGAQETQYF	TGTGCCAGCAGCGCCATGGGAAACGGAGCCCAAGAGACCCAGTACTTC
NA	TRBV9	TRBD2	TRBJ2-1	CASSAHRAGVAYNEQFF	TGTGCCAGCAGCGCCCACCGAGCGGGAGTGGCCTACAATGAGCAGTTCTTC
NA	TRBV6-1	NA	TRBJ1-4	CASDWGLGEKLFF	TGTGCCAGTGATTGGGGGCTTGGTGAAAAACTGTTTTTT
NA	TRBV27	NA	TRBJ2-7	CASSLYQGSLYEQYF	TGTGCCAGCAGTTTATACCAGGGGTCGCTGTACGAGCAGTACTTC
NA	TRBV11-2	NA	TRBJ2-1	CASAYNEQFF	TGTGCCAGTGCGTACAATGAGCAGTTCTTC
NA	TRBV7-9	NA	TRBJ1-4	CASSPTGTLLTEKLFF	TGTGCCAGCAGCCCTACAGGGACCCTCTTGACGGAAAAACTGTTTTTT
NA	TRBV29-1	NA	TRBJ1-2	CSVTPANRNYGYTF	TGCAGCGTTACCCCAGCAAATCGTAACTATGGCTACACCTTC
NA	TRBV7-8	NA	TRBJ2-7	CASSLGQGLYEQYF	TGTGCCAGCAGCTTAGGACAGGGACTCTACGAGCAGTACTTC
NA	TRBV28	NA	TRBJ2-7	CASSSPQGPNKYEQYF	TGTGCCAGCAGTTCTCCCCAGGGACCCAACAAATACGAGCAGTACTTC
NA	TRBV28	NA	TRBJ2-1	CASSFRGSSYNEQFF	TGTGCCAGCAGTTTTAGAGGGAGCTCCTACAATGAGCAGTTCTTC
NA	TRBV27	NA	TRBJ2-1	CASRTRYNEQFF	TGTGCCAGCAGGACTCGCTACAATGAGCAGTTCTTC
NA	TRBV29-1	NA	TRBJ1-2	CSVPKTDGYTF	TGCAGCGTCCCCAAAACGGATGGCTACACCTTC
NA	TRBV6-5	TRBD1	TRBJ1-5	CASSYRQGADQPQHF	TGTGCCAGCAGTTACCGACAGGGGGCTGATCAGCCCCAGCATTTT
NA	TRBV5-6	NA	TRBJ2-7	CASSLARGAGYEQYF	TGTGCCAGCAGCTTGGCCAGGGGGGCCGGCTACGAGCAGTACTTC
NA	TRBV29-1	NA	TRBJ2-5	CSVEWDPGAETQYF	TGCAGCGTTGAATGGGACCCTGGGGCGGAGACCCAGTACTTC